The 7 T cell receptor beta chains listed next were all sequenced from one sample in a study of vaccination effects on CD4 cells after COVID-19. The protocol was immunoSEQ multiplex PCR, while the TCRdb copy is restricted to in-frame clones and leaves out a portion. This sample yields about 81,000 clones, of which over 75% are seen a single time; roughly 1.1% belongs to the top ten. Ahead of sequencing, the ViraFEST assay grew antigen-specific CD4+ T cells using viral peptide pools. At the end of around eleven days of culture, CD4+ T cells were isolated. The participants, recipients of two vaccine doses, got either BNT162b2 or mRNA-1273. No antigens are known for them. Sequenced material: CD4+ T cells from PBMCs cultured with HCoV-OC43 spike peptides, taken after COVID-19 vaccination. Documented subset: HCoV-OC43 spike overlapping peptide pool stimulation. These receptors originate from a human donor who received a COVID-19 vaccine.

V is TRBV30 and J is TRBJ2-7; TRBD1 is a possible D gene (6 bases). Trimming took 0 bases from V and 9 from J, leaving 9 bases between them. The CDR3 runs to 11 residues. Germline CDR1 and CDR2: GTSNPN and SVGIG (reference sequence). CDR3 DNA sequence: TGTGCCTGGAGTGTAACCAGGGGGCAGTACGTC. Translating gives CAWSVTRGQYV.

The chain links TRBV19 to TRBJ2-2, with no clear D. Per the germline V gene, CDR1 is LNHDA and CDR2 is SQIVND (reference sequence). The CDR3 runs to 14 residues. The V gene lost 3 bases and the J gene lost 0 bases, with 5 bases spanning the gap. The DNA for the CDR3 is TGTGCCAGTAGTATTAGACCGAACACCGGGGAGCTGTTTTTT. Its protein is CASSIRPNTGELFF. Full variable domain (missing parts from reference TRBV19 and TRBJ2-2): DGGITQSPKYLFRKEGQNVTLSCEQNLNHDAMYWYRQDPGQGLRLIYYSQIVNDFQKGDIAEGYSVSREKKESFPLTVTSAQKNPTAFYLCASSIRPNTGELFFGEGSRLTVL.

The chain uses TRBV19 and TRBJ1-5; 8 nucleotides align to TRBD1. The V gene end was trimmed by 4 bases and the J gene end by 4 bases; junction bases not matched to a gene: 9. The germline V gene has CDR1 LNHDA and CDR2 SQIVND (reference sequence). The CDR3 totals 16 residues. In DNA, the CDR3 is TGTGCCAGTAGTACTCCGACAGGGGTCCTTAATCAGCCCCAGCATTTT. Its protein is CASSTPTGVLNQPQHF.

The chain uses TRBV24-1 and TRBJ2-1, with 9 bases matching TRBD2. Germline assignment: CDR1 KGHDR and CDR2 SFDVKD. V dropped 0 bases and J dropped 10; count of bases not matched to a gene: 9. The CDR3 runs 16 residues. CDR3 amino acids: CATSDLGSGGFREQFF. The CDR3 coding sequence is TGTGCCACCAGTGATTTGGGTAGCGGGGGATTCAGGGAGCAGTTCTTC.

This clone came up once. The chain carries TRBV7-8 and TRBJ1-5; D may be TRBD1 (6 bases). The CDR3 is 17 amino acids. Deletions cut 5 bases from V and 0 bases from J, with 17 bases between. Per germline, CDR1 SGHVS and CDR2 FQNEAQ. In nucleotides, the CDR3 is TGTGCCAGCAGCATCTCAGGGGTTCCCGCTAGCAATCAGCCCCAGCATTTT. Translation gives CASSISGVPASNQPQHF.

This sequence joins TRBV30 and TRBJ2-5; the match to TRBD2 covers 7 bases. Per germline, CDR1 GTSNPN and CDR2 SVGIG (reference sequence). Losses at the gene ends were 4 bases for V and 2 bases for J; bases not matched to a gene: 10. This CDR3 contains 15 residues. The CDR3 reads CAWTSKRGPQETQYF. The CDR3 DNA reads TGTGCCTGGACCTCCAAGCGGGGACCTCAAGAGACCCAGTACTTC.

This chain connects TRBV4-1 to TRBJ2-3; 15 bases fit TRBD2. The CDR3 extends over 17 amino acids. The junction had 5 bases not matched to a gene; V was cut back by 5 bases and J by 2 bases. Germline-derived CDR1 and CDR2 are MGHRA and YSYEKL. CDR3 amino acids: CASSSRTSGGATDTQYF. CDR3 nucleotides: TGCGCCAGCAGCTCCCGGACTAGCGGGGGGGCCACAGATACGCAGTATTTT.